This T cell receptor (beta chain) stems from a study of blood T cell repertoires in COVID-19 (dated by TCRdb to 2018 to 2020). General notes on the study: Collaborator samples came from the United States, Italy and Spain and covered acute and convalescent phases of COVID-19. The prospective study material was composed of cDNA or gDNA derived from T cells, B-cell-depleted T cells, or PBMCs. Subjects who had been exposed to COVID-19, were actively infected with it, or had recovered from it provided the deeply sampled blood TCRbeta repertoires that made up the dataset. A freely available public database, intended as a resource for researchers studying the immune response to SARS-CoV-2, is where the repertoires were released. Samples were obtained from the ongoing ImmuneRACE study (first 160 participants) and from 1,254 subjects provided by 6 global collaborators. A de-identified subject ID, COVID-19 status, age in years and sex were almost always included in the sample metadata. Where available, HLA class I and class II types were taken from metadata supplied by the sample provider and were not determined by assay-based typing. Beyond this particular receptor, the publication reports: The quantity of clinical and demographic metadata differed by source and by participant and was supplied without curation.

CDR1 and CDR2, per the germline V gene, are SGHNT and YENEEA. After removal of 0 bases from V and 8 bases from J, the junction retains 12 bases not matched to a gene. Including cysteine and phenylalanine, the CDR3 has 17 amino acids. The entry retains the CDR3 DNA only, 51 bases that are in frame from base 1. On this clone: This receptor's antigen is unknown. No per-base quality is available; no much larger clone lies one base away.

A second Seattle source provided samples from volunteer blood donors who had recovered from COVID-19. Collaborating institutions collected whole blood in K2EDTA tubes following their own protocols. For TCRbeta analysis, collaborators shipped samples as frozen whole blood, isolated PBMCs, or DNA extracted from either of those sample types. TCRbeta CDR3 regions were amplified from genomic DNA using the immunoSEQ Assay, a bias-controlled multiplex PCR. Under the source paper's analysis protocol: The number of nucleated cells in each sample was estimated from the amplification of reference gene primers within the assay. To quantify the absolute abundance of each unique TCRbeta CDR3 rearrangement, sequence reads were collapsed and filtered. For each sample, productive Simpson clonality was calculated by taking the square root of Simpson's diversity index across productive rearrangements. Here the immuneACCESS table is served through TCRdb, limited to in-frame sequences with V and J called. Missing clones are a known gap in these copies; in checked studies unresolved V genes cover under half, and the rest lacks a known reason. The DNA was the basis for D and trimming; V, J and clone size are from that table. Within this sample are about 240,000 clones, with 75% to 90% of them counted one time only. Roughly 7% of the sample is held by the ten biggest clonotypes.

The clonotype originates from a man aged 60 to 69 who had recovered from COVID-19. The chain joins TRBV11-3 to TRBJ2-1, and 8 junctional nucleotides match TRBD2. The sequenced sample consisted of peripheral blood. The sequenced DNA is TGTGCCAGCAGCTTAGATTGGGGTATAGCGGGGCGGGATGAGCAGTTCTTC. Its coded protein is CASSLDWGIAGRDEQFF.